One and the same sample provided the 8 T cell receptor beta chains below, sequenced in a study of beta chain features in type 1 diabetes. All of the isolated RNA was reverse transcribed, so expressed TCRB transcripts were sequenced. Only in-frame clones appear in the TCRdb table, and some are missing; sequencing was by immunoSEQ multiplex PCR. This table has about 900,000 clones, about 17% appearing once. Sequencing was performed on naive CD4+ T cells from blood. Receptor source: a young woman in good health.

The chain is built from TRBV5-1 and TRBJ2-5, with TRBD2 identical over 12 bases. CDR1 is SGHRS, CDR2 YFSETQ, per germline. This CDR3 contains 16 residues. V was pared by 3 bases and J by 3 bases, with 6 bases of the junction left unmatched. The CDR3 spells CASSSLAGGSKETQYF. Written as DNA, the CDR3 is TGCGCCAGCAGCTCACTAGCGGGGGGATCTAAAGAGACCCAGTACTTC.

J is TRBJ1-6 and V is TRBV7-2; no definite D call. V lost 2 bases, J lost 8 bases, and 10 bases lay in between. The CDR3 runs 14 residues. Germline V lookup: CDR1 SGHTA, CDR2 FQGNSA. CDR3 bases: TGTGCCAGCAGCTTACTTTCTACCGATTCACCCCTCCACTTT. Translating it yields CASSLLSTDSPLHF.

This clone was observed a few times. This chain uses TRBV28 with TRBJ2-7, with unresolved D. V was shortened by 3 bases and J by 0 bases, with 9 bases between the two germline ends. Germline lookup yields CDR1 MDHEN and CDR2 SYDVKM. The CDR3 has 14 residues. CDR3 DNA sequence: TGTGCCAGCAGTTTCGGTTGGCGCTCCTACGAGCAGTACTTC. Translation: CASSFGWRSYEQYF.

This clone was observed a handful of times. The CDR3 spells CASGQNTQYF. CDR3 sequence (DNA): TGTGCCAGCGGGCAGAATACGCAGTATTTT. The chain has TRBV2 and TRBJ2-3; D ambiguous. V lost 8 bases to trimming and J lost 7 bases, with 7 bases between them. Germline CDR1 and CDR2: SNHLY and FYNNEI. There are 10 residues in the CDR3.

The CDR3, as DNA: TGCAGCGTTGATAGGTCCCGGGGGCCAGGCTACACCTTC. Its translation is CSVDRSRGPGYTF. The chain recombines TRBV29-1 with TRBJ1-2; D is perhaps TRBD1 (6 bases). V was pared by 3 bases and J by 8 bases, with 16 bases between. The CDR3 is 13 amino acids. CDR1 is SQVTM and CDR2 is ANQGSEA in the germline V gene.

The J gene is TRBJ2-2, the V gene TRBV9; 12 bases are shared with TRBD2. V lost 3 bases to trimming and J lost 7 bases; unmatched junction nucleotides: 7. CDR1 and CDR2 from the germline V gene are SGDLS and YYNGEE. The length of the CDR3 is 16 residues. CDR3 loop: CASSGLAGGTSGELFF. CDR3 nucleotides: TGTGCCAGCAGCGGTCTAGCGGGAGGGACCAGCGGGGAGCTGTTTTTT.

This clone showed up just a few times. This chain's CDR3 is CASSQGKRRGYTEAFF. DNA for the CDR3: TGTGCCAGCAGCCAAGGCAAAAGGAGGGGATACACTGAAGCTTTCTTT. This chain joins TRBV4-2 and TRBJ1-1; D is possibly TRBD1 (5 bases). The CDR3 runs to 16 residues. Germline CDR1 is LGHNA and CDR2 is YNFKEQ. Trimming pared 1 base from V and 3 bases from J, leaving 15 bases between.

Turning to this clone: This sample also contains other DNA sequences that code for the same CDR3. The J gene is TRBJ2-2, the V gene TRBV7-2; D possibly corresponds to TRBD1 (5 bases). CDR1 and CDR2 (germline): SGHTA, FQGNSA. The CDR3 has 14 residues. V dropped 5 bases and J dropped 2 bases, with 9 bases sitting between them. Here the CDR3 DNA reads TGTGCCAGCAGCCGTCAGGGAAACACCGGGGAGCTGTTTTTT. It is translated as CASSRQGNTGELFF.